A selection of T cell receptor beta chains follows, all from one sample in a study of blood T cell repertoires in COVID-19. The data were produced by immunoSEQ multiplex PCR, yet TCRdb's version contains in-frame clones alone and is incomplete. The sample consists of around 110,000 clones, 88% of them appearing once. Sequencing input: peripheral blood. Receptors originate from a man aged 50-60 years with active or convalescent COVID-19. The conserved cysteine and the conserved F or W are not part of the CDR3 here.

TRBV11-2	TRBJ1-3	ASSFRTGGRTGNTIY
TRBV6-5	TRBJ1-1	ASGAGTGGSTEAF
TRBV7-9	TRBJ2-6	ASSLLPDASGANVLT
TRBV28	TRBJ2-3	ASLGGLAPHTQY
TRBV30	TRBJ2-6	AWSLSGANVLT
TRBV5-1	TRBJ2-1	ASSLDGSGRVYNEQF
TRBV2	TRBJ1-3	ASSDERGRNTIY
TRBV6-2/TRBV6-3	TRBJ2-1	ASSPLILAGSGEQF
TRBV7-6	TRBJ2-5	ASSLVPASGEETQY
TRBV18	TRBJ1-1	ASSPDTGQGARAF
TRBV7-2	TRBJ2-1	ASSEPGLAGGKYNEQF
TRBV11-2	TRBJ1-6	ASSHPPWTANSPLH
TRBV7-9	TRBJ2-3	ASSREIPTDTQY
TRBV7-8	TRBJ1-6	ASSLGGNYNSPLH
TRBV27	TRBJ2-7	ASVGGAYEQY
TRBV7-6	TRBJ1-3	ASSVQGAAGNTIY
TRBV10-2	TRBJ1-5	ASRGQPYSNQPQH
TRBV11-2	TRBJ2-1	ASSHRTSRYNEQF
TRBV6-5	TRBJ1-5	ASFAGVHQPQH
TRBV5-1	TRBJ2-3	ASSPRLAGGRDTQY
TRBV19	TRBJ1-5	ASSRQGSQVNQPQH
TRBV5-1	TRBJ2-1	ASSFDLTSGRGNEQF